These 5 T cell receptor beta chains were sequenced from one sample in a study of shared clonotypes between healthy human individuals. Using immunoSEQ multiplex PCR, the repertoire was profiled, and TCRdb retains in-frame clones only, with some absent. The sample consists of about 2.4 million clones, 80% to 95% of them appearing once. The sample comprised naive CD4+ T cells from PBMCs. Subset described: CD45RA+ positively selected. The receptors originated from a man aged 18 to 30 in good health. Some clones in this sample may be carry-over from other donors' samples.

The rearrangement uses TRBV11-3 and TRBJ2-3, with D uncertain. Between the trimmed V and J ends, which lost 3 bases and 5 bases, there was a span of 9 bases. Germline V gene data show CDR1 as SGHNT and CDR2 as YENEEA. The CDR3 is made up of 13 amino acids. CDR3 nucleotides: TGTGCCAGCAGCTTTACAACCGGAGATACGCAGTATTTT. The encoded protein is CASSFTTGDTQYF.

This clone was recorded only once. The chain links TRBV7-3 to TRBJ1-2; 7 bases match TRBD1. Germline V gives CDR1 SGHTA, CDR2 FQGTGA. This CDR3 region has 15 residues. With 5 bases clipped from V and 5 bases from J, the junction kept 11 bases outside the gene matches. The CDR3 DNA reads TGTGCCAGCAGCCCAGGGGGGGGCGCGATGTATGGCTACACCTTC. Its translation: CASSPGGGAMYGYTF.

This clone has just one count. The same CDR3 arises from other DNA sequences in this sample as well. V usage is TRBV11-1 and J usage is TRBJ2-5; possibly TRBD2 for D (5 bases). This CDR3 contains 12 residues. Trimming took 3 bases from V and 5 from J, leaving 7 bases between them. CDR1 and CDR2 (germline): SGHAT, FQDESV (reference sequence). In DNA, the CDR3 is TGTGCCAGCAGCTTGGAGCGGGAGACCCAGTACTTC. Its protein product is CASSLERETQYF.

In DNA form, the CDR3 reads TGTGCCTGGAGAAGTTGGAGTAAAGAGACCCAGTACTTC. Its protein is CAWRSWSKETQYF. The chain employs TRBV30 and TRBJ2-5; D not certain. The CDR3 spans 13 residues. Germline CDR1 GTSNPN, CDR2 SVGIG (reference sequence). The V end lost 3 bases, the J end lost 3 bases, and 11 bases lay between the germline ends.

This sequence joins TRBV27 and TRBJ2-5; D is perhaps TRBD2 (7 bases). In germline, CDR1 is MNHEY, CDR2 SMNVEV (reference sequence). V lost 5 bases and J lost 1, with 14 bases in between. The length of the CDR3 is 15 residues. The CDR3 DNA sequence: TGTGCCAGCAGTATTGGGGGGGCACTCCAAGAGACCCAGTACTTC. Residues: CASSIGGALQETQYF.